This T cell receptor (beta chain) was captured by sequencing in a study of blood T cell repertoires in COVID-19. Study in general: Samples representing acute and convalescent COVID-19 were sourced from the United States, Italy and Spain. Sources were T cells, B-cell-depleted T cells, or PBMCs; the material itself was cDNA or gDNA.

Authors' data handling: Amplification of reference gene primers provided the estimated nucleated cell counts. Sequencing used immunoSEQ multiplex PCR; TCRdb keeps in-frame clones, though not all of them. V and J calls and clone size are as listed in that table; D and trimming were resolved from the DNA. The sample holds 250,000 or so clones, 86% seen once. The V gene lost 0 bases and the J gene lost 5 bases, with 7 bases spanning the gap. The CDR3 contains 13 residues. Germline V gives CDR1 GTSNPN, CDR2 SVGIG (reference sequence). This clone was counted between two and nine times. Sequenced material: peripheral blood. This TCR was recovered from a man aged 60 to 75 with acute or convalescent COVID-19. V gene TRBV30 combines with J gene TRBJ1-4; D is unresolved. CDR3 amino acids: CAWSVRWNEKLFF. The CDR3 nucleotides are TGTGCCTGGAGTGTACGGTGGAATGAAAAACTGTTTTTT.